A single sample is the source of the 23 T cell receptor beta chains below, sequenced in a study of CD8+ T cells in alopecia areata. Isolated RNA was reverse transcribed into cDNA used as the sequencing template. Assay: immunoSEQ multiplex PCR; the TCRdb copy retains only in-frame clones and omits some. The table lists roughly 140,000 clones, approximately 50% of them singletons, with roughly 0.99% in the top ten. The source was CD4+ T cells sorted from blood, collected at week 0. The receptors stem from a human donor with alopecia areata.

The rearrangement uses TRBV5-5 and TRBJ2-5; D ambiguous. Looked up from germline, CDR1 is SGHKS and CDR2 is YYEKEE (reference sequence). The CDR3 totals 14 residues. V was pared by 6 bases and J by 3 bases, with 15 bases between. The CDR3 protein is CASKDSGWEETQYF. The CDR3 DNA reads as TGTGCCAGCAAGGATTCGGGTTGGGAAGAGACCCAGTACTTC.

Only one count was recorded for this clone. This chain connects TRBV7-8 to TRBJ2-7; 7 nucleotides agree with TRBD2. CDR3 length equals 13 residues. Germline V gives CDR1 SGHVS, CDR2 FQNEAQ. With V trimmed by 4 bases and J by 3 bases, 3 bases remained unmatched. CDR3 sequence: CASSSGGLYEQYF. Written as DNA, the CDR3 is TGTGCCAGCAGCTCGGGGGGACTCTACGAGCAGTACTTC.

The V call is TRBV25-1, the J call TRBJ1-1, with TRBD1 identical over 7 bases. Germline loops: CDR1 MGHDK, CDR2 SYGVNS. The CDR3 spans 15 residues. The junction had 7 bases not matched to a gene; V was cut back by 3 bases and J by 3 bases. The CDR3 reads CASSDLDRDDTEAFF. CDR3 bases: TGTGCCAGCAGTGATCTCGACAGGGACGACACTGAAGCTTTCTTT.

CDR3 in amino acids: CASSISPTGLAKNIQYF. In DNA form, the CDR3 reads TGCGCCAGCAGCATCAGTCCGACAGGGCTAGCCAAAAACATTCAGTACTTC. The chain carries TRBV4-1 and TRBJ2-4; 7 bases fit TRBD1. CDR1 is MGHRA, CDR2 YSYEKL, per germline. Unmatched junction bases numbered 10, after V lost 5 bases and J lost 0 bases. The length of the CDR3 is 17 residues.

CDR3 nucleotide sequence: TGCGCCAGCAGCTTGGGTCAGCCCCCCTACAATGAGCAGTTCTTC. Translated: CASSLGQPPYNEQFF. The chain recombines TRBV5-1 with TRBJ2-1; D remains ambiguous. The CDR3 runs 15 residues. Trimming cost V 0 bases and J 2 bases, with 9 bases left between them. Germline CDR1 is SGHRS and CDR2 is YFSETQ.

This clone was seen a handful of times. This chain uses TRBV29-1 with TRBJ2-3, with a possible D match to TRBD1 (6 bases). Trimming removed 6 bases from V and 4 bases from J, with 17 bases in between. Germline loops: CDR1 SQVTM, CDR2 ANQGSEA. The CDR3 spans 14 residues. The CDR3 sequence is CSVGRTAAADTQYF. CDR3 nucleotides: TGCAGCGTGGGACGGACAGCGGCCGCAGATACGCAGTATTTT.

The chain links TRBV29-1 to TRBJ2-1; no clear D. V lost 7 bases, J lost 0 bases, and 10 bases lay in between. The germline V gene encodes CDR1 SQVTM and CDR2 ANQGSEA. This CDR3 has 13 amino acids. For the CDR3, the DNA is TGCAGCGCCCGCACGAGCTCCTACAATGAGCAGTTCTTC. Protein: CSARTSSYNEQFF.

The chain carries TRBV29-1 and TRBJ1-1; D ambiguous. V was shortened by 5 bases and J by 6 bases, with 10 bases between the two germline ends. CDR1 and CDR2 (germline): SQVTM, ANQGSEA. The CDR3 length is 11 residues. CDR3 DNA sequence: TGCAGCGTTCAGGTTTTCGCTGAAGCTTTCTTT. Translated, it gives CSVQVFAEAFF.

The chain employs TRBV6-6 and TRBJ2-3; D is unclear. The CDR3 extends over 15 amino acids. The V end was cut by 8 bases, the J end by 2 bases, with 17 bases between. The germline V gene has CDR1 MNHNY and CDR2 SVGAGI (reference sequence). The CDR3 spells CASARTYLVTDTQYF. The DNA for the CDR3 is TGTGCCAGCGCTAGGACGTACCTGGTCACAGATACGCAGTATTTT.

The chain has TRBV19 and TRBJ1-1; D uncertain. CDR3 length: 12 amino acids. Deletions cut 5 bases from V and 4 bases from J, with 8 bases between. Germline CDR1 is LNHDA and CDR2 is SQIVND (reference sequence). CDR3 in DNA: TGTGCCAGTAGTTCACAGCTCACTGAAGCTTTCTTT. Translation: CASSSQLTEAFF.

This rearrangement joins TRBV29-1 to TRBJ1-1; D remains unclear. The CDR3 extends over 13 amino acids. V gave up 3 bases and J gave up 1 base, with 9 bases separating them. Per the germline V gene, CDR1 is SQVTM and CDR2 is ANQGSEA. As DNA, the CDR3 is TGCAGCGTTGATTTGCTCCCGAACACTGAAGCTTTCTTT. Translated: CSVDLLPNTEAFF.

The rearrangement links TRBV13 to TRBJ2-1, with D maybe TRBD2 (6 bases). Germline lookup yields CDR1 PRHDT and CDR2 FYEKMQ (reference sequence). There are 15 residues in the CDR3. V was shortened by 2 bases and J by 0 bases, with 8 bases between the two germline ends. The CDR3 sequence is CASSLYSGSYNEQFF. CDR3 DNA sequence: TGTGCCAGCAGCTTATATAGCGGCTCCTACAATGAGCAGTTCTTC.

This clone was counted a few times. V is TRBV29-1 and J is TRBJ2-5, with 14 bases aligning to TRBD2. Germline assignment: CDR1 SQVTM and CDR2 ANQGSEA. The CDR3 runs to 15 residues. The ends lost 6 bases at V and 4 bases at J; junction bases unmatched: 7. CDR3 in amino acids: CSVETSGRGGETQYF. CDR3 in DNA: TGCAGCGTGGAGACTAGCGGGAGGGGAGGAGAGACCCAGTACTTC.

The rearrangement joins TRBV6-5 to TRBJ2-1; 8 positions match TRBD2. In germline, CDR1 is MNHEY, CDR2 SVGAGI. This CDR3 is built from 16 residues. V lost 2 bases, J lost 1 base, and 4 bases stayed unmatched. The CDR3 sequence: CASSYSIAGSYNEQFF. The CDR3 DNA is TGTGCCAGCAGTTACAGCATAGCGGGGTCCTACAATGAGCAGTTCTTC.

J is TRBJ1-2 and V is TRBV2; D is unclear. V lost 4 bases, J lost 8 bases, and 11 bases lay in between. CDR1 is SNHLY and CDR2 is FYNNEI in the germline V gene. This CDR3 spans 12 amino acids. The DNA for the CDR3 is TGTGCCAGCAGTGTGGAGACGTTCGGCTACACCTTC. This translates into CASSVETFGYTF.

V gene TRBV29-1 combines with J gene TRBJ2-1; perhaps TRBD2 as D (6 bases). V shed 1 base and J shed 0 bases, with 7 bases lying between them. Looked up from germline, CDR1 is SQVTM and CDR2 is ANQGSEA. There are 14 residues in the CDR3. This CDR3 is CSVEVTSSYNEQFF. DNA of the CDR3: TGCAGCGTTGAAGTGACTAGCTCCTACAATGAGCAGTTCTTC.

CDR3: CASSERSVLNKNIQYF. DNA for the CDR3: TGTGCCAGCAGTGAACGATCGGTTTTAAACAAAAACATTCAGTACTTC. The chain combines TRBV2 with TRBJ2-4; no clear D. Germline-derived CDR1 and CDR2 are SNHLY and FYNNEI. There are 16 residues in the CDR3. The V end lost 2 bases, the J end lost 3 bases, and 14 bases lay between the germline ends.

V and J are TRBV7-2 and TRBJ2-5; the match to TRBD1 covers 7 bases. Trimming cost V 6 bases and J 6 bases; bases outside gene matches: 7. The CDR3 has 13 amino acids. Looked up from germline, CDR1 is SGHTA and CDR2 is FQGNSA. CDR3 in amino acids: CASSQTGRKTQYF. DNA for the CDR3: TGTGCCAGCAGTCAGACAGGGCGCAAGACCCAGTACTTC.

In the case of this clone: Compared with germline, one end of the junction differs, possibly owing to a read error. The rearrangement joins TRBV27 to TRBJ2-7; no reliable D call. Germline V gene lookup returns CDR1 MNHEY and CDR2 SMNVEV (reference sequence). CDR3 length: 13 residues. CDR3 DNA: TGTGCCAGTAGTTTAGGTACCTCCTACGAGCAGTACTTC. It codes for CASSLGTSYEQYF.

This rearrangement joins TRBV6-6 to TRBJ1-2, with a tentative D call TRBD1 (6 bases). The CDR3 runs to 12 residues. The germline CDR1 and CDR2 sequences are MNHNY and SVGAGI (reference sequence). Between the trimmed V and J ends, which lost 7 bases and 4 bases, there was a span of 10 bases. The CDR3 DNA reads as TGTGCCAGCACCGGGACACCCTATGGCTACACCTTC. Protein product: CASTGTPYGYTF.

DNA for the CDR3: TGTGCCACCAGCAGAGGGACAGGGAAAGAGACCCAGTACTTC. It is translated as CATSRGTGKETQYF. The V and J genes are TRBV15 and TRBJ2-5, with TRBD1 matching over 8 bases. The CDR3 runs to 14 residues. Germline trimming cut 1 base from V and 3 bases from J; bases unmatched to any gene: 1. Per germline, CDR1 LNHNV and CDR2 YYDKDF (reference sequence).

The chain recombines TRBV27 with TRBJ1-1; perhaps TRBD1 as D (5 bases). The V gene's germline CDR1 is MNHEY and CDR2 SMNVEV (reference sequence). With 8 bases removed from V and 5 bases from J, the gap between germline ends came to 18 bases. This CDR3 is 14 amino acids long. The CDR3 DNA reads TGTGCCAGCTCATCACCGGGGAAGGGGACTGAAGCTTTCTTT. Its translation is CASSSPGKGTEAFF.

This sequence joins TRBV30 and TRBJ1-4; D might be TRBD1 (5 bases). There are 15 residues in the CDR3. The V and J ends lost 2 bases and 5 bases respectively, with 15 bases between them. CDR1 is GTSNPN and CDR2 is SVGIG in the germline V gene (reference sequence). CDR3 amino acids: CAWSRRQKGNEKLFF. CDR3 bases: TGTGCCTGGAGTAGACGACAGAAGGGGAATGAAAAACTGTTTTTT.